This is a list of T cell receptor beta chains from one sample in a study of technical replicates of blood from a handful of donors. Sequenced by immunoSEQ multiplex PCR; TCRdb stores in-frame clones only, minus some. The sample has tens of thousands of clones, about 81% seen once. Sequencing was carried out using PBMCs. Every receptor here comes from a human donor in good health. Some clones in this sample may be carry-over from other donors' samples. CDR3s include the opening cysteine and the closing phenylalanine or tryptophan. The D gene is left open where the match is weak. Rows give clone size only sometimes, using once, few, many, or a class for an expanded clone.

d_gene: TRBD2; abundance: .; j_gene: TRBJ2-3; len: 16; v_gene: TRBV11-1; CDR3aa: CASSFSSGGATDTQYF; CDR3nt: TGTGCCAGCAGCTTCTCTAGCGGGGGGGCGACAGATACGCAGTATTTT
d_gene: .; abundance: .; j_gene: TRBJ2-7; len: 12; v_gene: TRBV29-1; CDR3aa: CSVEDRLREQYF; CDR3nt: TGCAGCGTTGAAGACAGGCTTCGCGAGCAGTACTTC
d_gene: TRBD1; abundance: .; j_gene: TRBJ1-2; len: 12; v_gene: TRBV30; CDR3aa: CAWSGQGYGYTF; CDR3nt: TGTGCCTGGTCGGGACAGGGGTATGGCTACACCTTC
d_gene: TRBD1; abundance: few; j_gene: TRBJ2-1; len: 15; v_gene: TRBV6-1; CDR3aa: CASSPGGFAVDEQFF; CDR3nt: TGTGCCAGCAGTCCAGGGGGCTTTGCTGTAGATGAGCAGTTCTTC
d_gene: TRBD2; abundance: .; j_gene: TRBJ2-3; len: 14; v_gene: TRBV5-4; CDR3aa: CASTPGGYTDTQYF; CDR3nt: TGTGCCAGCACCCCGGGGGGGTACACAGATACGCAGTATTTT
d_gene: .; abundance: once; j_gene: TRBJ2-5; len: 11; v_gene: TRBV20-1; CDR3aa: CSGGASETQYF; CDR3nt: TGCAGTGGGGGAGCATCAGAGACCCAGTACTTC
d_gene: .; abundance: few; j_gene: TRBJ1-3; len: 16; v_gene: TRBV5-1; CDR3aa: CASSLERGSSGNTIYF; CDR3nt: TGCGCCAGCAGCTTGGAAAGGGGGTCCTCTGGAAACACCATATATTTT
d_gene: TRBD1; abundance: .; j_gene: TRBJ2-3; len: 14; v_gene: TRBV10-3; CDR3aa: CAITGGHPTDTQYF; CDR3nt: TGTGCCATCACAGGGGGCCACCCCACAGATACGCAGTATTTT
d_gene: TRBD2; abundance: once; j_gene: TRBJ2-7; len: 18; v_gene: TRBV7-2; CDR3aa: CASSLRASGRGSTYEQYF; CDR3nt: TGTGCCAGCAGCTTAAGAGCTAGCGGGAGGGGGAGCACCTACGAGCAGTACTTC
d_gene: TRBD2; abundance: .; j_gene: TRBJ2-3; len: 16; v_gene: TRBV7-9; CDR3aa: CASSSGTSGGPDTQYF; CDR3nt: TGTGCCAGCAGCTCTGGGACTAGCGGGGGTCCAGATACGCAGTATTTT
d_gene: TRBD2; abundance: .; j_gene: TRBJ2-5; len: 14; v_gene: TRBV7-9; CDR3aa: CASSFGGARETQYF; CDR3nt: TGTGCCAGCAGCTTCGGGGGGGCCCGAGAGACCCAGTACTTC
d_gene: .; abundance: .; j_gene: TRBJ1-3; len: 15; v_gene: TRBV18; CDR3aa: CASSPRTVSGNTIYF; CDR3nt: TGTGCCAGCTCACCAAGGACAGTCTCTGGAAACACCATATATTTT
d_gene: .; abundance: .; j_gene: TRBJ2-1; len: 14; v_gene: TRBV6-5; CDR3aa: CASSYRREQNEQFF; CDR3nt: TGTGCCAGCAGTTATCGCCGAGAACAGAATGAGCAGTTCTTC
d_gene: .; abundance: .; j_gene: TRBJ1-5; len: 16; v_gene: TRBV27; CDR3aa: CASRKDGQEGDQPQHF; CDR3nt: TGTGCCAGCAGAAAAGACGGGCAGGAGGGTGATCAGCCCCAGCATTTT
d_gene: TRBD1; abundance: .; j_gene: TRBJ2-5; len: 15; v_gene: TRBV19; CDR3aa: CASSKPGQGLETQYF; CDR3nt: TGTGCCAGTAGTAAACCGGGACAGGGGTTAGAGACCCAGTACTTC
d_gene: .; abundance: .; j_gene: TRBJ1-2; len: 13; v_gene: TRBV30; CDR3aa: CAWSTGTIALGDF; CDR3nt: TGTGCCTGGAGTACTGGGACAATTGCCCTGGGGGACTTC
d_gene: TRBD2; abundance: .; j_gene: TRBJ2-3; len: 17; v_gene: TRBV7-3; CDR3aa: CASSLRGGGGSTDTQYF; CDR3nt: TGTGCCAGCAGCTTAAGAGGCGGGGGGGGAAGCACAGATACGCAGTATTTT
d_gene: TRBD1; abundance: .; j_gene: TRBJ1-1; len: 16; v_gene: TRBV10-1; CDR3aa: CASNEAGTGENTEAFF; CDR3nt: TGCGCCAGCAATGAAGCCGGGACAGGGGAAAACACTGAAGCTTTCTTT
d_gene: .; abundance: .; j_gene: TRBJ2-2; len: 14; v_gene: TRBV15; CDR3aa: CATSRDLNTGELFF; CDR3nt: TGTGCCACCAGCAGAGATCTGAACACCGGGGAGCTGTTTTTT
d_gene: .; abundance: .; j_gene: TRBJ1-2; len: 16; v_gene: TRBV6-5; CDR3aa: CASSYGGGRQQVGYTF; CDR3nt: TGTGCCAGCAGTTACGGGGGAGGGAGACAACAGGTGGGCTACACCTTC
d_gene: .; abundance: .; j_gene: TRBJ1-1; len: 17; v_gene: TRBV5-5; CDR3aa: CASSLLGRAGANTEAFF; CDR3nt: TGTGCCAGCAGCTTGCTCGGACGGGCGGGGGCGAACACTGAAGCTTTCTTT
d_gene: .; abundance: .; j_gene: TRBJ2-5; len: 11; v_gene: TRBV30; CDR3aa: CAWGQQETQYF; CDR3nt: TGTGCCTGGGGACAGCAAGAGACCCAGTACTTC
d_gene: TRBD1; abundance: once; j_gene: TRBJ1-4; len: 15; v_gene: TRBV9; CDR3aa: CASSVDKNRGEKLFF; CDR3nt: TGTGCCAGCAGCGTAGACAAGAACAGGGGTGAAAAACTGTTTTTT
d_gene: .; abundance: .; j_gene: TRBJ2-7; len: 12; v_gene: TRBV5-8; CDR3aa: CASSLAQGLRYF; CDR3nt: TGTGCCAGCAGCTTGGCACAGGGCCTAAGGTACTTC
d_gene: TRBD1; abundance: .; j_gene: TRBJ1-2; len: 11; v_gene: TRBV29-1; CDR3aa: CSAGQGDGYTF; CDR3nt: TGCAGCGCAGGACAGGGAGACGGCTACACCTTC
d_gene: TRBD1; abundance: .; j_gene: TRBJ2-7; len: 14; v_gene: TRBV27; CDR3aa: CASSKGQAPFEQYF; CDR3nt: TGTGCCAGCAGTAAGGGACAGGCCCCGTTTGAGCAGTACTTC
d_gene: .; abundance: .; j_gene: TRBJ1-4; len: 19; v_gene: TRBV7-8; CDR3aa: CASSPEVAGERATNEKLFF; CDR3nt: TGTGCCAGCAGCCCCGAGGTTGCAGGGGAAAGGGCAACTAATGAAAAACTGTTTTTT
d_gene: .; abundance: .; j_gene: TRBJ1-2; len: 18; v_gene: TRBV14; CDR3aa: CASSPLFTRRGIGYGYTF; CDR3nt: TGTGCCAGCAGCCCCCTCTTCACCCGTCGGGGGATTGGTTATGGCTACACCTTC
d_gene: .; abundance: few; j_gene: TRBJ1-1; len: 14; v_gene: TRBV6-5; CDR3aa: CASSSTGGNTEAFF; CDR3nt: TGTGCCAGCAGTTCAACGGGGGGGAACACTGAAGCTTTCTTT
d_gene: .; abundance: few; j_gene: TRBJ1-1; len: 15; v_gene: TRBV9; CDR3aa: CASSVDPVTNTEAFF; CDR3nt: TGTGCCAGCAGCGTAGATCCAGTTACAAACACTGAAGCTTTCTTT
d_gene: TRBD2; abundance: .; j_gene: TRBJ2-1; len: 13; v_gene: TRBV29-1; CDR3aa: CSVKRGSYNEQFF; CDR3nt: TGCAGCGTTAAGCGGGGGAGCTACAATGAGCAGTTCTTC
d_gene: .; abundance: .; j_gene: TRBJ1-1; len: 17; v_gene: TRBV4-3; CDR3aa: CASSQDVTREMNTEAFF; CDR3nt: TGCGCCAGCAGCCAAGATGTTACTAGGGAAATGAACACTGAAGCTTTCTTT
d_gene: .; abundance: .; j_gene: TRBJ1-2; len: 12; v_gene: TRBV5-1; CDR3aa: CASSFGDYGYTF; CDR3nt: TGCGCCAGCAGCTTCGGGGACTATGGCTACACCTTC
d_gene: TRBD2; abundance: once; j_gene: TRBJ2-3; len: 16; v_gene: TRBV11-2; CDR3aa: CASSFNSGGRQDTQYF; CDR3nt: TGTGCCAGCAGCTTTAACTCGGGAGGGCGACAAGATACGCAGTATTTT
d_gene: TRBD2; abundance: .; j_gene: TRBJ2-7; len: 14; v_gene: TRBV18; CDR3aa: CASSTSGGPYEQYF; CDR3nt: TGTGCCAGCTCAACTAGCGGGGGCCCTTACGAGCAGTACTTC
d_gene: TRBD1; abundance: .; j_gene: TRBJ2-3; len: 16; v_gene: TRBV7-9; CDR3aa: CASSSWDRGKSDTQYF; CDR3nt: TGTGCCAGCAGCTCCTGGGACAGGGGAAAATCAGATACGCAGTATTTT
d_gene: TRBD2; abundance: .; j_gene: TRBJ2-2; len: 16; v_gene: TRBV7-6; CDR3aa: CASSPTSGSYTGELFF; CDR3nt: TGTGCCAGCAGCCCAACTAGCGGGAGCTACACCGGGGAGCTGTTTTTT
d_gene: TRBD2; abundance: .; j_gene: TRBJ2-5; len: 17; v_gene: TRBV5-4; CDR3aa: CASSPGGGRSRLETQYF; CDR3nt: TGTGCCAGCAGCCCGGGTGGCGGGAGGTCTCGGTTAGAGACCCAGTACTTC
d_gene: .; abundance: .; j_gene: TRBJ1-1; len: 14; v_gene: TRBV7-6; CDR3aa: CASSPSRVNTEAFF; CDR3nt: TGTGCCAGCAGCCCGAGCCGGGTGAACACTGAAGCTTTCTTT
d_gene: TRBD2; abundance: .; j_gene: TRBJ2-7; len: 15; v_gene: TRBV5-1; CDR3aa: CASSKLAGPYYEQYF; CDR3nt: TGCGCCAGCAGCAAACTAGCGGGACCGTACTACGAGCAGTACTTC
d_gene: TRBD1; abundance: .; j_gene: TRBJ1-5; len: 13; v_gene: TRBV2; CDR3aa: CASKGQGNQPQHF; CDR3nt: TGTGCCAGCAAAGGACAGGGGAATCAGCCCCAGCATTTT
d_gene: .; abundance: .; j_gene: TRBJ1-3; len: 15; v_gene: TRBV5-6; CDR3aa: CASSFGLNSGNTIYF; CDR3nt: TGTGCCAGCAGCTTTGGACTCAACTCTGGAAACACCATATATTTT
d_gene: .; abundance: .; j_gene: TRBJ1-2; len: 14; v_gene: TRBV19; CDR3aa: CASTRDGGINGYTF; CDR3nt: TGTGCCAGTACTCGGGATGGAGGAATCAATGGCTACACCTTC
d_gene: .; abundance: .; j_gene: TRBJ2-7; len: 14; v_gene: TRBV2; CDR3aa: CASSFQNLNREQYF; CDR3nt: TGTGCCAGCAGTTTTCAAAACCTAAACCGAGAGCAGTACTTC
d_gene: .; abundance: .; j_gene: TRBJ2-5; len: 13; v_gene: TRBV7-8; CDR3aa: CASSLKGEETQYF; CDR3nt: TGTGCCAGCAGCTTAAAAGGGGAAGAGACCCAGTACTTC
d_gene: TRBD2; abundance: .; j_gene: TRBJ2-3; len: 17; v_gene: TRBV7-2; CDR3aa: CASSLAGKRGAGYTQYF; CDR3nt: TGTGCCAGCAGCTTAGCGGGCAAGCGGGGGGCCGGATATACGCAGTATTTT
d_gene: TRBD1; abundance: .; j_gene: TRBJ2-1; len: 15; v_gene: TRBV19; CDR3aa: CASSWTGRSYNEQFF; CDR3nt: TGTGCCAGTAGTTGGACAGGGAGGTCCTACAATGAGCAGTTCTTC
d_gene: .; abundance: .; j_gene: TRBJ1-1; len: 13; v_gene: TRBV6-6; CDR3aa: CASSSGLYFEAFF; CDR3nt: TGTGCCAGCAGTTCTGGCCTTTATTTTGAAGCTTTCTTT
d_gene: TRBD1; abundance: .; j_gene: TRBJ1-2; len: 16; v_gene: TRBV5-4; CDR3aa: CAVSQGGQKRPLGYTF; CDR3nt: TGTGCCGTATCCCAGGGGGGACAGAAAAGACCGCTGGGCTACACCTTC
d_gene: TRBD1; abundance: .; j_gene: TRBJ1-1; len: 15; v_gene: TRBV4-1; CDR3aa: CASSQIGRGDTEAFF; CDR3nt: TGCGCCAGCAGCCAAATAGGCAGGGGGGACACTGAAGCTTTCTTT
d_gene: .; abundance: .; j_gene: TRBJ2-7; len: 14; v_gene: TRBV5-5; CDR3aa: CASSLHDTYYEQYF; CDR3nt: TGTGCCAGCAGCTTACACGACACCTACTACGAGCAGTACTTC
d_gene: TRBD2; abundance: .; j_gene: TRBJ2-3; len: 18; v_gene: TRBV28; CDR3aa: CASSLISLGAGVLDTQYF; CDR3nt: TGTGCCAGCAGTTTAATCTCCCTTGGAGCGGGAGTCTTAGATACGCAGTATTTT
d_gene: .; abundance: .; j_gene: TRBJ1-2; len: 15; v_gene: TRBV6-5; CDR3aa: CASSYRGTPNYGYTF; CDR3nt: TGTGCCAGCAGTTACCGAGGGACACCTAACTATGGCTACACCTTC
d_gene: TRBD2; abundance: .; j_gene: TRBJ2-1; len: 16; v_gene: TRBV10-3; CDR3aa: CAISESTSGSENEQFF; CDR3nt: TGTGCCATCAGTGAGTCGACTAGCGGGAGTGAGAATGAGCAGTTCTTC